Following are 21 T cell receptor beta chains from one sample sequenced in a study of response to subunit inactivated influenza vaccine (dated by TCRdb to the late 2010s). Libraries came from RT-PCR. Sequencing took place on an Illumina HiSeq 2500. TCRdb reanalyzed the raw reads on its own, using fastp at Q25 for trimming and MiXCR for clone calling, and kept in-frame beta chains. Rows are unified per CDR3 protein, each entry keeping the most common DNA and genes. The sample table records about 570,000 distinct CDR3 sequences; over 9% of these occur just once. The ten largest clonotypes hold approximately 11% of the sample. These data were also reused for a study on T cells expressing NK-cell markers. Looking at the second paper: TCR beta cDNA libraries were prepared using 5'RACE template switching, which introduced a universal primer site and unique molecular identifiers.

Sequencing was performed on PBMCs from blood, taken on the day of vaccination. These receptors were taken from a man aged 45-65 years who received an inactivated influenza vaccine. Donor details come from another sample of the same person, matched by shared clones.

The gene calls are TRBV12-3 or TRBV12-4 and TRBJ2-1; D is perhaps TRBD2 (6 bases). This CDR3 comprises 17 residues. Trimming took off 7 bases at V and 1 base at J, with 20 bases between the two ends. CDR3 region: CASTRTILGGSYNEQFF. The CDR3 DNA sequence: TGTGCCAGCACCCGGACTATTCTCGGAGGTTCCTACAATGAGCAGTTCTTC.

V is TRBV7-2 and J is TRBJ2-2; 7 positions agree with TRBD2. The CDR3 contains 15 residues. Germline CDR1 SGHTA, CDR2 FQGNSA. The ends lost 9 bases at V and 3 bases at J; junction bases unmatched: 10. CDR3 amino acids: CASKGSGIDTGELFF. For the CDR3, the DNA is TGTGCCAGTAAGGGGAGCGGGATTGACACCGGGGAGCTGTTTTTT.

The rearrangement links TRBV7-9 to TRBJ2-1, with 7 bases lining up with TRBD1. Germline V CDR1 and CDR2: SEHNR, FQNEAQ (reference sequence). With V trimmed by 6 bases and J by 4 bases, 12 bases remained unmatched. The CDR3 runs 16 residues. The CDR3 DNA reads as TGTGCCAGCAGAGCGAACGACAGGGCCCTTTACAATGAGCAGTTCTTC. Amino acid sequence: CASRANDRALYNEQFF.

This sequence joins TRBV28 and TRBJ2-1, with D perhaps matching TRBD2 (6 bases). Looked up from germline, CDR1 is MDHEN and CDR2 is SYDVKM. This CDR3 contains 15 residues. The V and J ends lost 5 bases and 8 bases respectively, with 19 bases between them. In nucleotides, the CDR3 is TGTGCCAGCAGTACGGGACTGCCGAAAAGCTATGAGCAGTTCTTC. This gives the protein CASSTGLPKSYEQFF.

This clonotype was seen a handful of times. The chain has TRBV5-1 and TRBJ2-2, with 8 nucleotides matching TRBD2. The CDR3 consists of 16 residues. Germline-derived CDR1 and CDR2 are SGHRS and YFSETQ. V trimming: 0 bases; J trimming: 3 bases; junction bases outside the gene matches: 4. The DNA for the CDR3 is TGCGCCAGCAGCTTGGCCCCGGGGGGGTACACCGGGGAGCTGTTTTTT. It yields the protein CASSLAPGGYTGELFF.

This clonotype showed up many times. V usage is TRBV4-1 and J usage is TRBJ2-1; 15 bases are shared with TRBD2. From germline, CDR1 is MGHRA and CDR2 YSYEKL. The CDR3 totals 17 residues. V shed 4 bases and J 7 bases; nucleotides not matched to a gene: 8. CDR3 protein: CASSPEGTSGGINEQFF. The CDR3 DNA reads TGCGCCAGCAGCCCGGAGGGGACTAGCGGGGGGATTAATGAGCAGTTCTTC.

As DNA, the CDR3 is TGTGCCTGGATGTGGGCGAACACCGGGGAGCTGTTTTTT. Translation: CAWMWANTGELFF. This chain joins TRBV30 and TRBJ2-2; D is uncertain. V was cut by 4 bases and J by 0 bases, with 6 bases left in between. Germline-derived CDR1 and CDR2 are GTSNPN and SVGIG (reference sequence). The CDR3 has 13 amino acids. Based on the CDR3 plus reference TRBV30 and TRBJ2-2, the full variable domain is SQTIHQWPATLVQPVGSPLSLECTVEGTSNPNLYWYRQAAGRGLQLLFYSVGIGQISSEVPQNLSASRPQDRQFILSSKKLLLSDSGFYLCAWMWANTGELFFGEGSRLTVL.

The CDR3 nucleotides are TGCGCCAGCAGCTTGACCAGGACAGACCAAGAGACCCAGTACTTC. It codes for CASSLTRTDQETQYF. The chain couples TRBV5-1 to TRBJ2-5; perhaps TRBD1 as D (6 bases). CDR3 length: 15 residues. V was shortened by 1 base and J by 0 bases, with 10 bases between the two germline ends. Germline CDR1 SGHRS, CDR2 YFSETQ.

This clonotype has just a few counts. The genes are TRBV7-3 and TRBJ2-7; 8 positions agree with TRBD2. The CDR3 has 15 amino acids. After removal of 0 bases from V and 2 bases from J, the junction contained 3 bases not matched to a gene. Looked up from germline, CDR1 is SGHTA and CDR2 is FQGTGA. CDR3 protein: CASSLTGRAPYEQYF. The CDR3 DNA follows: TGTGCCAGCAGCTTAACCGGGAGGGCCCCCTACGAGCAGTACTTC.

This clonotype was found a few times. The chain couples TRBV20-1 to TRBJ2-7; a weak D match, TRBD2 (6 bases). The CDR3 has 13 residues. CDR1 and CDR2 from the germline V gene are DFQATT and SNEGSKA (reference sequence). V was trimmed by 5 bases and J by 2 bases, leaving 13 bases between them. CDR3 protein: CSAYSGLTYEQYF. As DNA, the CDR3 is TGCAGTGCTTATAGCGGTCTTACCTACGAGCAGTACTTC.

This clonotype has a handful of counts. The rearrangement uses TRBV12-3 or TRBV12-4 and TRBJ2-1, with 7 bases that match TRBD1. CDR3 length: 15 residues. V lost 6 bases, J lost 10 bases, and 15 bases stayed unmatched. DNA for the CDR3: TGTGCCAGCAGACACGGCGGGCGAGGGGGCGTGGAGCAGTTCTTC. Translated: CASRHGGRGGVEQFF.

This clonotype was recorded a few times. This rearrangement joins TRBV3-1 to TRBJ2-1; D is perhaps TRBD1 or TRBD2 (5 bases each). Per germline, CDR1 LGHDT and CDR2 YNNKEL (reference sequence). The CDR3 spans 17 residues. V gave up 0 bases and J gave up 5 bases, with 17 bases separating them. The CDR3 loop reads CASSQEGLGTDNNEQFF. As DNA, the CDR3 is TGTGCCAGCAGCCAAGAAGGTCTCGGGACGGATAACAATGAGCAGTTCTTC.

J is TRBJ2-2 and V is TRBV24-1, with 8 bases matching TRBD1. Germline CDR1 KGHDR, CDR2 SFDVKD. The CDR3 length is 16 residues. The V gene end was trimmed by 3 bases and the J gene end by 2 bases; junction bases not matched to a gene: 4. For the CDR3, the DNA is TGTGCCACCAGTGATCGGACAGGGTCTAACACCGGGGAGCTGTTTTTT. Translation: CATSDRTGSNTGELFF.

V is TRBV7-2 and J is TRBJ2-5; TRBD2 is a possible D gene (5 bases). Trimming took 1 base from V and 7 from J, leaving 10 bases between them. This CDR3 comprises 13 residues. Germline V lookup: CDR1 SGHTA, CDR2 FQGNSA. Here the CDR3 DNA reads TGTGCCAGCAGCTTAGTGCCGGCGGGGACCCAGTACTTC. Translated: CASSLVPAGTQYF.

This clonotype was counted only a few times. The chain is built from TRBV19 and TRBJ2-3, with 8 bases fitting TRBD1. V shed 5 bases and J 6 bases; nucleotides not matched to a gene: 4. CDR1 is LNHDA and CDR2 is SQIVND in the germline V gene (reference sequence). There are 13 residues in the CDR3. The CDR3 sequence is CASSDRGGDTQYF. CDR3 nucleotides: TGTGCCAGTAGTGACAGGGGCGGCGATACGCAGTATTTT.

V usage is TRBV6-5 and J usage is TRBJ1-2; D not resolved. Trimming shortened V by 2 bases and J by 2 bases, and 9 bases separated the two germline ends. Germline CDR1 reads MNHEY; CDR2 reads SVGAGI. CDR3 length equals 14 residues. The chain's CDR3 is CASSYLGFNYGYTF. The DNA for the CDR3 is TGTGCCAGCAGTTACCTGGGGTTCAACTATGGCTACACCTTC.

DNA for the CDR3: TGTGCCAGCAGCCTTGGGACTAGCGGGGGTTCAGAGACCCAGTACTTC. Its protein product is CASSLGTSGGSETQYF. The rearrangement links TRBV5-8 to TRBJ2-5; TRBD2 aligns across 14 bases. The ends lost 4 bases at V and 4 bases at J; junction bases unmatched: 6. Per germline, CDR1 SGHTS and CDR2 YDEGEE. The CDR3 consists of 16 residues.

At least ten counts were recorded for this clonotype. The genes are TRBV20-1 and TRBJ2-4, with a possible D match to TRBD1 (6 bases). There are 14 residues in the CDR3. Deletions cut 6 bases from V and 3 bases from J, with 15 bases between. Germline-derived CDR1 and CDR2 are DFQATT and SNEGSKA (reference sequence). The CDR3 protein is CSAMDSNLKNIQYF. The CDR3 DNA follows: TGCAGTGCCATGGACAGTAATCTCAAAAACATTCAGTACTTC.

This clonotype came up a few times. The chain links TRBV14 to TRBJ1-5; the D gene is possibly TRBD1 (6 bases). The germline V gene encodes CDR1 SGHDN and CDR2 FVKESK. The length of the CDR3 is 15 residues. V was pared by 0 bases and J by 5 bases, with 11 bases between. This CDR3 is CASSQDRGGYQPQHF. CDR3 nucleotide sequence: TGTGCCAGCAGCCAAGATCGAGGGGGGTATCAGCCCCAGCATTTT. The full variable domain, in which reference TRBV14 and TRBJ1-5 provide the parts outside the CDR3, is EAGVTQFPSHSVIEKGQTVTLRCDPISGHDNLYWYRRVMGKEIKFLLHFVKESKQDESGMPNNRFLAERTGGTYSTLKVQPAELEDSGVYFCASSQDRGGYQPQHFGDGTRLSIL.

On this clonotype: Just one base apart from a much larger clone, this may be a read error. This chain links TRBV25-1 with TRBJ2-7; D remains unclear. The germline CDR1 and CDR2 sequences are MGHDK and SYGVNS. V lost 0 bases, J lost 1 base, and 7 bases lay in between. This CDR3 has 14 amino acids. The CDR3 spells CASSEYARSYEQYF. Here the CDR3 DNA reads TGTGCCAGCAGTGAATATGCCCGGTCCTACGAGCAGTACTTC.

This clonotype has more than one count but fewer than ten. V usage is TRBV9 and J usage is TRBJ2-2; 7 bases fit TRBD2. The CDR3 loop spans 17 amino acids. CDR1 SGDLS and CDR2 YYNGEE come from the germline V gene. V shed 1 base and J 0 bases; nucleotides not matched to a gene: 6. The CDR3 DNA is TGTGCCAGCAGCGTAACCGGGGGGAACGCGAACACCGGGGAGCTGTTTTTT. Encoded protein: CASSVTGGNANTGELFF.